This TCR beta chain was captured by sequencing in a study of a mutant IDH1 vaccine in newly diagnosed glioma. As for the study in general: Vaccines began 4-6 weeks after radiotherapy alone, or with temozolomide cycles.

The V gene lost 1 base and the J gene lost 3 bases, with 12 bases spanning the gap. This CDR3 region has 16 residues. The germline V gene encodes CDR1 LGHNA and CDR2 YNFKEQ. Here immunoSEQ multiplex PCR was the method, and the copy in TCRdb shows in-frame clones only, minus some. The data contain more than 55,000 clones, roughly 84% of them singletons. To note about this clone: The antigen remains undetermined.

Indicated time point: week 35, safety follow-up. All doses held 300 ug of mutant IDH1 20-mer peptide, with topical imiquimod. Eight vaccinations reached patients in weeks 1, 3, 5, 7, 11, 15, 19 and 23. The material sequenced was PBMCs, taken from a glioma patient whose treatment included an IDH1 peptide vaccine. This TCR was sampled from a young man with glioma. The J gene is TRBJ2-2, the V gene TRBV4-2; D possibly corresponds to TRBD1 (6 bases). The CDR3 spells CASSQGGQYHTGELFF. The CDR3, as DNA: TGTGCCAGCAGCCAAGGAGGACAGTATCACACCGGGGAGCTGTTTTTT.